The TCR beta chain under discussion was sequenced for a study of cytomegalovirus exposure and HLA in healthy donors. For the study at large: Some 87 million unique TCRs from HLA-typed donors were held in an early release of data. Whole-study results and caveats: Presence/absence analyses assumed roughly uniform sequencing depth across donors.

Regarding this clone: Its antigen remains unknown. The junction departs from germline at one end; a sequencing error may be responsible.

Donors had nominal health at sampling but likely had unrecorded immune exposures. This CDR3 has 15 residues. Germline CDR1 SEHNR, CDR2 FQNEAQ (reference sequence). Vbeta (60) and Jbeta (13) primers were used in the PCR. In the source study's methods: In a later analysis, the count reached 74 million or so unique TCR beta chains, with around 10 million shared. Sequencing used immunoSEQ multiplex PCR; TCRdb keeps in-frame clones, though not all of them. That table supplies the V and J calls and clone size; D and trimming were determined from the DNA. Of 70,000 to 90,000 clones listed, over 60% are singletons.

The V call is TRBV7-9, the J call TRBJ1-1, with unresolved D. The origin of this receptor is a man aged 60 to 69 in good health and CMV-seronegative. Sample: PBMCs. The chain's CDR3 is CASSLALGRIAEAFF. DNA of the CDR3: TGTGCCAGCAGCTTAGCGTTGGGTAGGATAGCTGAGGCTTTCTTT. The complete variable domain, with remaining parts taken from reference TRBV7-9 and TRBJ1-1, reads DTGVSQNPRHKITKRGQNVTFRCDPISEHNRLYWYRQTLGQGPEFLTYFQNEAQLEKSRLLSDRFSAERPKGSFSTLEIQRTEQGDSAMYLCASSLALGRIAEAFFGQGTRLTVV.